The clone carrying this T cell receptor (beta chain) was seen more than once but under ten times. The target antigen is unknown. The germline V gene has CDR1 KGHDR and CDR2 SFDVKD. V was shortened by 0 bases and J by 2 bases, with 12 bases between the two germline ends. The CDR3 is 16 residues long. This sample was taken from a study of T cell repertoires in cytomegalovirus infection. Study-level information: Public TCR beta signatures indicated both CMV infection and matching HLA type.

TCRdb re-derived calls from the reads in MiXCR, one entry per CDR3 protein. The repertoire consists of fewer than 550,000 distinct CDR3 sequences, with approximately 11% occurring once and the leading ten covering 9.5% to 13%. General study results and limits: Clonotypes of TCR beta that were HLA-C-restricted and CMV-specific dominated the ex vivo response. Carriage of CMV together with the relevant HLA was identifiable through cumulative public TCR beta family frequency.

The specimen sequenced was PBMCs. This receptor was taken from a human donor in good health (CMV status not recorded). Some clones in this sample may be carry-over from other donors' samples. V and J are TRBV24-1 and TRBJ2-5; D gene ambiguous. CDR3 region: CATSDLNLNLQETQYF. The CDR3 coding sequence is TGTGCCACCAGTGATTTGAACTTGAATCTACAAGAGACCCAGTACTTC.